These T cell receptor beta chains were read from a single sample in a study of Graves' ophthalmopathy and Graves' hyperthyroidism. TCRdb re-called the multiplex PCR reads with MiXCR, one entry per CDR3 protein. Here the sample spans over a million distinct CDR3 sequences, roughly 35% being singletons. Sequenced sample: peripheral blood or thyroid tissue (not recorded which). The source is an adult man with Graves' hyperthyroidism. CDR3s leave out the opening cysteine and the closing phenylalanine or tryptophan. The D gene is left open where the match is weak. Rows give clone size only sometimes, using once, few, many, or a class for an expanded clone.

D	V	size	J	CDR3
TRBD1	TRBV2	few	TRBJ1-4	ASSARDSAEINEKLF
.	TRBV6-6	many	TRBJ1-4	ASSYGTGEKLF
.	TRBV29-1	many	TRBJ1-5	SVGYGSDQPQH
.	TRBV6-5	many	TRBJ1-2	ASRSDSYGYT
.	TRBV20-1	.	TRBJ1-1	SAHLSGGQNTEAF
.	TRBV25-1	many	TRBJ1-6	ASSDRAYNSPLH
TRBD1	TRBV29-1	many	TRBJ1-1	SVGRDRENTEAF
.	TRBV20-1	many	TRBJ1-2	SARDTQGNYGYT
.	TRBV29-1	many	TRBJ2-6	SVMALPGANVLT
.	TRBV5-4	.	TRBJ2-5	ASSPRIGQGGETQY
.	TRBV12-3/TRBV12-4	.	TRBJ1-5	ASSFGQLGQPQH
.	TRBV7-2	.	TRBJ2-2	ASSQVTVNTGELF
.	TRBV2	.	TRBJ1-3	ASSYSTRPDPSGNTIY
.	TRBV6-5	.	TRBJ2-7	ASSYSDVRVGEQY
.	TRBV10-3	few	TRBJ2-5	AIRPGQGGETQY
.	TRBV29-1	many	TRBJ2-7	SVEDDVSPYEQY
.	TRBV29-1	.	TRBJ2-6	SVDVGANVLT
.	TRBV7-8	many	TRBJ1-2	ASSPTRGGGGYT